Listed below are T cell receptor beta chains from one sample, sequenced in a study of CXCR3-negative and CXCR3-positive naive CD8 T cells. TCRdb re-called the 5' RACE reads; every CDR3 protein appears as one record, without DNA. The sample data list fewer than 140,000 distinct CDR3 sequences. The sequenced material came from naive CXCR3+ CD8+ T cells from blood. The receptors shown here come from a human donor in good health. Some clones in this sample may be carry-over from other donors' samples. The CDR3 runs from the conserved cysteine through the conserved F or W.

CDR3: CASSLGGQIYNEQFF
J: TRBJ2-1
V: TRBV5-6

CDR3: CSARDPSQSGYGYTF
J: TRBJ1-2
V: TRBV20-1

CDR3: CASSFGTSYGYTF
J: TRBJ1-2
V: TRBV5-1

CDR3: CSVESYSGSSYEQYF
J: TRBJ2-7
V: TRBV29-1

CDR3: CASSRIPGQVNTEAFF
J: TRBJ1-1
V: TRBV14

CDR3: CSVGTSGIGTDTQYF
J: TRBJ2-3
V: TRBV29-1

CDR3: CASSLVSLAEQYF
J: TRBJ2-7
V: TRBV7-9

CDR3: CASSLAISSGEAFF
J: TRBJ1-1
V: TRBV28

CDR3: CASSYSISEARAGGHSTDTQYF
J: TRBJ2-3
V: TRBV6-5

CDR3: CASSQDEGQGAHEQFF
J: TRBJ2-1
V: TRBV4-2

CDR3: CATRDSTFQETQYF
J: TRBJ2-5
V: TRBV28

CDR3: CAWSAGTGATEAFF
J: TRBJ1-1
V: TRBV30

CDR3: CSVSEGMGLVEETQYF
J: TRBJ2-5
V: TRBV29-1

CDR3: CSAQGTDQNYGYTF
J: TRBJ1-2
V: TRBV20-1

CDR3: CASSLSLGQGGVVEQFF
J: TRBJ2-1
V: TRBV4-1

CDR3: CASKGGRPTDTQYF
J: TRBJ2-3
V: TRBV23-1

CDR3: CASSARATNEKLFF
J: TRBJ1-4
V: TRBV27

CDR3: CASSLDTGELFF
J: TRBJ2-2
V: TRBV6-2/TRBV6-3

CDR3: CASNALSGIYYEQYF
J: TRBJ2-7
V: TRBV28

CDR3: CASSVAGTDSYEQYF
J: TRBJ2-7
V: TRBV9

CDR3: CSVEDHQGLRAFF
J: TRBJ1-1
V: TRBV29-1

CDR3: CASSFAGLNQPQHF
J: TRBJ1-5
V: TRBV12-3/TRBV12-4